This entry lists 23 T cell receptor beta chains sequenced from one sample in a study of shared clonotypes between healthy human individuals. TCRdb's table, derived via immunoSEQ multiplex PCR, lists solely in-frame clones and lacks some. Here the sample spans under 1,900,000 clones, around 98.5% being singletons. Sequenced: naive CD4+ T cells sorted from blood. Subset reported: CD45RA+ positively selected. The receptors shown here come from a man younger than 40 in good health.

This chain connects TRBV14 to TRBJ2-3; 7 nucleotides match TRBD1. CDR1 SGHDN and CDR2 FVKESK come from the germline V gene. There are 14 residues in the CDR3. V lost 6 bases to trimming and J lost 1 base; unmatched junction nucleotides: 4. The CDR3 is CASSITGGTDTQYF. CDR3 nucleotides: TGTGCCAGCAGTATTACAGGGGGCACAGATACGCAGTATTTT. The full variable domain, its missing parts supplied by reference TRBV14 and TRBJ2-3, is EAGVTQFPSHSVIEKGQTVTLRCDPISGHDNLYWYRRVMGKEIKFLLHFVKESKQDESGMPNNRFLAERTGGTYSTLKVQPAELEDSGVYFCASSITGGTDTQYFGPGTRLTVL.

The J gene is TRBJ2-1, the V gene TRBV7-3; D gene uncertain. Per the germline V gene, CDR1 is SGHTA and CDR2 is FQGTGA. This CDR3 is 15 amino acids long. V lost 3 bases and J lost 1, with 10 bases in between. DNA for the CDR3: TGTGCCAGCAGCTTCGGCGGTAGGTCCTACAATGAGCAGTTCTTC. The encoded protein is CASSFGGRSYNEQFF.

CDR3 in DNA: TGTGCCAGCAAAAGGGTGGTAGAGACCGGGGAGCTGTTTTTT. Translating gives CASKRVVETGELFF. The chain recombines TRBV27 with TRBJ2-2; D is undetermined. Germline V gene lookup returns CDR1 MNHEY and CDR2 SMNVEV (reference sequence). Trimming took off 7 bases at V and 5 bases at J, with 14 bases between the two ends. CDR3 size: 14 residues.

The chain joins TRBV11-3 to TRBJ2-1, with 10 positions matching TRBD2. This CDR3 region has 15 residues. Germline assignment: CDR1 SGHNT and CDR2 YENEEA. V dropped 4 bases and J dropped 6; count of bases not matched to a gene: 6. The CDR3 spells CASSSQREGGNEQFF. CDR3 coding DNA: TGTGCCAGCAGCTCCCAGCGGGAGGGAGGCAATGAGCAGTTCTTC.

DNA of the CDR3: TGTGCCAGCGACGCGTATAACTTGAACACTGAAGCTTTCTTT. Translation: CASDAYNLNTEAFF. The rearrangement links TRBV7-9 to TRBJ1-1; D is undetermined. The CDR3 runs 14 residues. Germline V gene data show CDR1 as SEHNR and CDR2 as FQNEAQ (reference sequence). Trimming took 8 bases from V and 0 from J, leaving 13 bases between them.

DNA for the CDR3: TGTGCCAGCAGCCGCCCAGCGGCGAACACCGGGGAGCTGTTTTTT. Its translation: CASSRPAANTGELFF. The V gene is TRBV7-9, the J gene TRBJ2-2; D is perhaps TRBD2 (5 bases). Trimming cost V 5 bases and J 0 bases, with 10 bases left between them. The CDR3 spans 15 residues. Germline V gene sequence: CDR1 SEHNR, CDR2 FQNEAQ (reference sequence). Variable domain in full (rest from reference TRBV7-9 and TRBJ2-2): DTGVSQNPRHKITKRGQNVTFRCDPISEHNRLYWYRQTLGQGPEFLTYFQNEAQLEKSRLLSDRFSAERPKGSFSTLEIQRTEQGDSAMYLCASSRPAANTGELFFGEGSRLTVL.

The V and J genes are TRBV27 and TRBJ1-1, with 7 nucleotides matching TRBD1. In germline, CDR1 is MNHEY, CDR2 SMNVEV (reference sequence). The CDR3 runs 14 residues. The ends lost 3 bases at V and 6 bases at J; junction bases unmatched: 7. The CDR3: CASSLTGPTAEAFF. Written as DNA, the CDR3 is TGTGCCAGCAGTTTGACAGGGCCAACAGCTGAAGCTTTCTTT.

The chain combines TRBV19 with TRBJ2-1, with TRBD2 matching over 12 bases. Per the germline V gene, CDR1 is LNHDA and CDR2 is SQIVND (reference sequence). This CDR3 is 14 amino acids long. J gave up 5 bases and V 6 bases, and 2 bases lay outside the gene matches. The CDR3 region is CASRRTSGDNEQFF. Written as DNA, the CDR3 is TGTGCCAGTAGGAGGACTAGCGGGGACAATGAGCAGTTCTTC.

This clone was counted once. The chain joins TRBV11-2 to TRBJ2-6, with D perhaps matching TRBD2 (5 bases). V was clipped by 1 base and J by 4 bases, with 11 bases between them. This CDR3 region has 16 residues. CDR1 is SGHAT and CDR2 is FQNNGV in the germline V gene. CDR3: CASSLGGRRGANVLTF. As DNA, the CDR3 is TGTGCCAGCAGCTTAGGAGGGCGGAGGGGGGCCAACGTCCTGACTTTC.

This rearrangement joins TRBV30 to TRBJ2-3; D is possibly TRBD2 (6 bases). The CDR3 has 14 amino acids. Germline CDR1 and CDR2: GTSNPN and SVGIG (reference sequence). The V gene lost 0 bases and the J gene lost 3 bases, with 10 bases spanning the gap. CDR3 sequence: CAWSVPSATDTQYF. In DNA, the CDR3 is TGTGCCTGGAGTGTACCTAGCGCGACAGATACGCAGTATTTT.

The rearrangement links TRBV12-2 to TRBJ2-1; no DNA check was done on the table's D call, TRBD2. TRBV12-2 is a listed pseudogene. The CDR3 runs to 17 residues. The CDR3 loop is CASRLGGSSAPYNEQFF. The CDR3 coding sequence is TGTGCAAGTCGCTTAGGGGGCTCTAGCGCGCCCTACAATGAGCAGTTCTTC.

The V call is TRBV7-9, the J call TRBJ2-3, with 11 bases matching TRBD2. V gave up 7 bases and J gave up 2 bases; unmatched junction bases: 5. The CDR3 covers 15 residues. Germline CDR1 and CDR2: SEHNR and FQNEAQ (reference sequence). The CDR3 is CASNVAGGNTDTQYF. The CDR3 DNA is TGTGCCAGCAATGTAGCGGGAGGGAACACAGATACGCAGTATTTT.

V and J are TRBV27 and TRBJ2-7; TRBD1 agrees at 7 bases. Germline V gene data show CDR1 as MNHEY and CDR2 as SMNVEV (reference sequence). CDR3 length: 17 amino acids. The ends lost 5 bases at V and 1 base at J; junction bases unmatched: 14. CDR3: CASSDRLNRGRSYEQYF. The CDR3 DNA reads TGTGCCAGCAGTGACCGGCTCAACAGGGGCCGTTCCTACGAGCAGTACTTC.

The gene calls are TRBV5-1 and TRBJ1-2; D is uncertain. Germline V gives CDR1 SGHRS, CDR2 YFSETQ. CDR3 length: 13 residues. V lost 5 bases, J lost 8 bases, and 16 bases lay in between. CDR3 region: CASSFFGAEGYTF. CDR3 in DNA: TGCGCCAGCAGTTTCTTTGGAGCTGAGGGCTACACCTTC.

V and J are TRBV2 and TRBJ1-1; 7 bases are shared with TRBD1. V was clipped by 6 bases and J by 1 base; unmatched bases: 5. The CDR3 spans 14 residues. CDR1 is SNHLY and CDR2 is FYNNEI in the germline V gene. The CDR3, as DNA: TGTGCCAGCAGCCTGACAGGGACGAACACTGAAGCTTTCTTT. It encodes CASSLTGTNTEAFF.

This rearrangement joins TRBV6-5 to TRBJ2-5, with 7 bases lining up with TRBD2. The CDR3 has 15 amino acids. The J segment lost 1 base and the V segment lost 2 bases, leaving 4 bases of the junction unmatched. Germline loops: CDR1 MNHEY, CDR2 SVGAGI. CDR3 amino acids: CASSYRASGQETQYF. CDR3 nucleotide sequence: TGTGCCAGCAGTTACAGGGCTAGCGGCCAAGAGACCCAGTACTTC.

V is TRBV6-5 and J is TRBJ1-2; no definite D call. The CDR3 is 15 residues long. Germline-derived CDR1 and CDR2 are MNHEY and SVGAGI. The V end lost 2 bases, the J end lost 0 bases, and 10 bases lay between the germline ends. The CDR3 nucleotides read TGTGCCAGCAGTTACAGGGTGGGCCCTAACTATGGCTACACCTTC. This gives the protein CASSYRVGPNYGYTF.

The V and J genes are TRBV30 and TRBJ2-1; D is unresolved. The germline gives CDR1 GTSNPN, CDR2 SVGIG (reference sequence). Between the trimmed V and J ends, which lost 4 bases and 7 bases, there was a span of 8 bases. This CDR3 has 11 residues. CDR3 in amino acids: CAWITRNEQFF. The CDR3 coding sequence is TGTGCCTGGATAACCAGGAATGAGCAGTTCTTC. The entire variable domain, with the rest obtained from reference TRBV30 and TRBJ2-1, is as follows: SQTIHQWPATLVQPVGSPLSLECTVEGTSNPNLYWYRQAAGRGLQLLFYSVGIGQISSEVPQNLSASRPQDRQFILSSKKLLLSDSGFYLCAWITRNEQFFGPGTRLTVL.

Concerning this clone: Distinct nucleotide sequences in the sample also encode this CDR3. V is TRBV29-1 and J is TRBJ1-1; unclear D gene. From germline, CDR1 is SQVTM and CDR2 ANQGSEA. Trimming cost V 2 bases and J 2 bases, with 9 bases left between them. The CDR3 is 13 residues long. CDR3 coding DNA: TGCAGCGTTGAACGAGTCCTCAACACTGAAGCTTTCTTT. Translating it yields CSVERVLNTEAFF. Supplemented by reference TRBV29-1 and TRBJ1-1, the full variable domain reads SAVISQKPSRDICQRGTSLTIQCQVDSQVTMMFWYRQQPGQSLTLIATANQGSEATYESGFVIDKFPISRPNLTFSTLTVSNMSPEDSSIYLCSVERVLNTEAFFGQGTRLTVV.

The chain carries TRBV28 and TRBJ1-5, with TRBD1 matching over 8 bases. Germline V CDR1 and CDR2: MDHEN, SYDVKM. V was clipped by 6 bases and J by 4 bases; unmatched bases: 8. CDR3 length: 15 residues. CDR3 residues: CASSPDRALNQPQHF. In DNA form, the CDR3 reads TGTGCCAGCAGCCCGGACAGGGCCCTAAATCAGCCCCAGCATTTT.

The genes are TRBV29-1 and TRBJ1-5, with TRBD1 identical over 7 bases. The V gene's germline CDR1 is SQVTM and CDR2 ANQGSEA. After removal of 0 bases from V and 9 bases from J, the junction contained 2 bases not matched to a gene. CDR3 size: 12 residues. The CDR3 here is CSVEERGRPQHF. The CDR3 coding sequence is TGCAGCGTTGAAGAGAGGGGGCGGCCCCAGCATTTT.

The V and J genes are TRBV5-8 and TRBJ2-7; TRBD2 is a possible D gene (6 bases). V was clipped by 4 bases and J by 1 base, with 21 bases between them. Per germline, CDR1 SGHTS and CDR2 YDEGEE. CDR3 length equals 17 residues. The CDR3 sequence is CASSLQLLASRSYEQYF. In DNA form, the CDR3 reads TGTGCCAGCAGCCTACAGCTACTAGCTTCCCGATCCTACGAGCAGTACTTC.

J is TRBJ2-7 and V is TRBV5-1, with D maybe TRBD1 (5 bases). This CDR3 is 15 amino acids long. The ends were cut back, 1 base at V and 7 bases at J, with 18 bases in the middle. The germline CDR1 and CDR2 sequences are SGHRS and YFSETQ. The CDR3 reads CASSLSTGSLGEQYF. In nucleotides, the CDR3 is TGCGCCAGCAGCTTGTCTACAGGCTCCCTGGGGGAGCAGTACTTC.